What follows describes a single TCR beta chain. The CDR3 runs 15 residues. Germline CDR1 and CDR2: KGHSH and LQKENI. V was clipped by 3 bases and J by 1 base, with 12 bases between them. Cohort assignment relied on participant-reported clinical history. The sample comes from a study of blood T cell repertoires in COVID-19. Study in general: Both acute and convalescent COVID-19 samples were obtained from the United States, Italy and Spain.

TCRdb's table, derived via immunoSEQ multiplex PCR, lists solely in-frame clones and lacks some. The profile covers about 240,000 clones, with roughly 90% appearing a single time and 3.5% to 5% taken by the ten largest. Source material: PBMCs or T cells enriched from blood (not recorded which). J is TRBJ1-1 and V is TRBV18; unclear D gene. The receptor was derived from a woman in her twenties or thirties who had recovered from COVID-19. The CDR3 is CASSPSGRQNTEAFF. The CDR3 DNA sequence: TGTGCCAGCTCACCGTCGGGGAGGCAGAACACTGAAGCTTTCTTT.